This TCR beta chain comes out of a study of blood T cell repertoires in COVID-19. Study context: Acute-phase and convalescent COVID-19 samples originated in the United States, Italy and Spain. PBMCs, B-cell-depleted T cells, or T cells provided the cDNA or gDNA that made up the material.

The CDR3 length is 15 residues. Trimming took 5 bases from V and 6 from J; bases not matched to a gene: 7. The germline V gene has CDR1 LGHNT and CDR2 FRNRAP. This clone was seen once. Authors' methods: It was from reference gene primer amplification that nucleated cell counts were estimated. Here immunoSEQ multiplex PCR was the method, and the copy in TCRdb shows in-frame clones only, minus some. That table gives V, J and clone size, and the DNA gave D and trimming. This sample carries roughly 200,000 clones, approximately 84% of them seen once, and the ten largest clones take about 4.2%. The rearrangement links TRBV12-5 to TRBJ1-2, with 12 bases matching TRBD1. The sequenced sample consisted of peripheral blood. The sequence derives from a man aged 50-60 years with active or convalescent COVID-19. The DNA of the CDR3 is TGTGCTAGTGGTCCGGAGGGACAGGGGGCCAATGGCTACACCTTC. This sequence encodes CASGPEGQGANGYTF.